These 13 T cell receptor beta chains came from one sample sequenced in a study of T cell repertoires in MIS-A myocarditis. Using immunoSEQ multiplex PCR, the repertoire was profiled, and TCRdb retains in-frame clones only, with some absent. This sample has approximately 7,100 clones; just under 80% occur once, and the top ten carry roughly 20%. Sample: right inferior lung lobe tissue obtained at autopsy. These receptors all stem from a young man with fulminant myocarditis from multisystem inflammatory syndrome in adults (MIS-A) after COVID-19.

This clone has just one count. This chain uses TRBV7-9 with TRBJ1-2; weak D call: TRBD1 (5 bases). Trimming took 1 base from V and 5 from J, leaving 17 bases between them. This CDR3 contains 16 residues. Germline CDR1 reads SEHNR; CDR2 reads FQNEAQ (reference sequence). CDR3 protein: CASSLEAGRASYGYTF. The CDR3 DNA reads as TGTGCCAGCAGCTTAGAAGCAGGCAGGGCGTCTTATGGCTACACCTTC.

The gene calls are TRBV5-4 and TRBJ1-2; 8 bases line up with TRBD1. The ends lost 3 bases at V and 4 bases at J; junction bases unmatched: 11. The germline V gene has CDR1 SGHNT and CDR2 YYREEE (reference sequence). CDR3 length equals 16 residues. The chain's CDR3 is CASSSSARGRGYGYTF. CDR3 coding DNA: TGTGCCAGCAGCTCTAGTGCCAGGGGGCGCGGCTATGGCTACACCTTC.

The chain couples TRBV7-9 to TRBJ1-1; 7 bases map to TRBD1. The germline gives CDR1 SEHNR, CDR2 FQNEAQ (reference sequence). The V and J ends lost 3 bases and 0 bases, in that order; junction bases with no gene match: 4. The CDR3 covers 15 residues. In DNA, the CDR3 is TGTGCCAGCAGCTTGCCGGGACAGATGAACACTGAAGCTTTCTTT. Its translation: CASSLPGQMNTEAFF.

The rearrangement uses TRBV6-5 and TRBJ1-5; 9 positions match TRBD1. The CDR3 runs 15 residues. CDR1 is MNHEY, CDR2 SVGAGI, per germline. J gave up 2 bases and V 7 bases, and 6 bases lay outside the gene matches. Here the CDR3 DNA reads TGTGCCAGCAAGGGACAGGGTGCGGGCAATCAGCCCCAGCATTTT. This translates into CASKGQGAGNQPQHF.

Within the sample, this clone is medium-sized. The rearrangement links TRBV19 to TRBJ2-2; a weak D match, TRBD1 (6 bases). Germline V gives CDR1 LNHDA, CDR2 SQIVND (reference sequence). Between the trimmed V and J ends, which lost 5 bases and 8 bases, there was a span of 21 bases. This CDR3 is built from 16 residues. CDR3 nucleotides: TGTGCCAGTAGTTCTCAAACACAGGGAATTAGTGGGGAGCTGTTTTTT. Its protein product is CASSSQTQGISGELFF.

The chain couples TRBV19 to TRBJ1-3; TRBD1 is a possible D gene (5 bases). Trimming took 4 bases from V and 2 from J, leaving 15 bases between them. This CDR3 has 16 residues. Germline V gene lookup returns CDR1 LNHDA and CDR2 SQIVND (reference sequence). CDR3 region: CASSTRGGSAGNTIYF. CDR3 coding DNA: TGTGCCAGTAGTACCCGGGGGGGATCGGCTGGAAACACCATATATTTT.

The CDR3 DNA follows: TGTGCCTGGACTAGAGACAGGGGTGAGCAGTTCTTC. It codes for CAWTRDRGEQFF. The V gene is TRBV30, the J gene TRBJ2-1; 8 nucleotides agree with TRBD1. There are 12 residues in the CDR3. The V gene's germline CDR1 is GTSNPN and CDR2 SVGIG (reference sequence). The ends lost 4 bases at V and 9 bases at J; junction bases unmatched: 5. Together with reference TRBV30 and TRBJ2-1, the CDR3 gives the full variable domain: SQTIHQWPATLVQPVGSPLSLECTVEGTSNPNLYWYRQAAGRGLQLLFYSVGIGQISSEVPQNLSASRPQDRQFILSSKKLLLSDSGFYLCAWTRDRGEQFFGPGTRLTVL.

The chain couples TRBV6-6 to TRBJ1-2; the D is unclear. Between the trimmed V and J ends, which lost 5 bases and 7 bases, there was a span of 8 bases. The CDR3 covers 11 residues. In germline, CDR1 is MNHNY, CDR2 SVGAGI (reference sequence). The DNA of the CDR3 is TGTGCCAGCAGTCCAATGGGTGGCTACACCTTC. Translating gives CASSPMGGYTF.

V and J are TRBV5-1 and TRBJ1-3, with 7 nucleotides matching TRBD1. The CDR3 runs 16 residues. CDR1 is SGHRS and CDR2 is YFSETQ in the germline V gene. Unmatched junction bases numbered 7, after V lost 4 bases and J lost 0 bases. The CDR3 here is CASSLQGPLSGNTIYF. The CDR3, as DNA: TGCGCCAGCAGCCTACAGGGGCCCCTCTCTGGAAACACCATATATTTT.

The CDR3 region is CASSLRAPTDTQYF. As DNA, the CDR3 is TGCGCCAGCAGCCTCAGGGCACCCACAGATACGCAGTATTTT. The chain carries TRBV4-1 and TRBJ2-3; D is perhaps TRBD1 (5 bases). Between the trimmed V and J ends, which lost 4 bases and 2 bases, there was a span of 10 bases. Germline assignment: CDR1 MGHRA and CDR2 YSYEKL. The CDR3 spans 14 residues.

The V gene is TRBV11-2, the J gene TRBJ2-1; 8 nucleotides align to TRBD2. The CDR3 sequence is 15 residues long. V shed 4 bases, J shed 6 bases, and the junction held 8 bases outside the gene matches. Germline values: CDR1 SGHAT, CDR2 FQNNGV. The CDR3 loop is CASSWGLDITNEQFF. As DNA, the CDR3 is TGTGCCAGCAGCTGGGGACTAGACATTACCAATGAGCAGTTCTTC. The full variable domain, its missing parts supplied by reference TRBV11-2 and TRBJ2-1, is EAGVAQSPRYKIIEKRQSVAFWCNPISGHATLYWYQQILGQGPKLLIQFQNNGVVDDSQLPKDRFSAERLKGVDSTLKIQPAKLEDSAVYLCASSWGLDITNEQFFGPGTRLTVL.

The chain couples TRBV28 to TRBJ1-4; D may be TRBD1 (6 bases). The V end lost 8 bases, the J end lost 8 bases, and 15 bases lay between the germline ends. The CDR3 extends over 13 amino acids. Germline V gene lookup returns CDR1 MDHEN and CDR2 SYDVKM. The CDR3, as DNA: TGTGCCAGCCAAGGGGGAATAGGGGAAAAACTGTTTTTT. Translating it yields CASQGGIGEKLFF.

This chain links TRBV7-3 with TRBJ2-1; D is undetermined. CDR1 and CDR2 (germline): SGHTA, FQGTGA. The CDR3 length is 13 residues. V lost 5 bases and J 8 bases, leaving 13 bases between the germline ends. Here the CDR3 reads CASSPELTDEQFF. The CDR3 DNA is TGTGCCAGCAGCCCAGAACTGACGGATGAGCAGTTCTTC.